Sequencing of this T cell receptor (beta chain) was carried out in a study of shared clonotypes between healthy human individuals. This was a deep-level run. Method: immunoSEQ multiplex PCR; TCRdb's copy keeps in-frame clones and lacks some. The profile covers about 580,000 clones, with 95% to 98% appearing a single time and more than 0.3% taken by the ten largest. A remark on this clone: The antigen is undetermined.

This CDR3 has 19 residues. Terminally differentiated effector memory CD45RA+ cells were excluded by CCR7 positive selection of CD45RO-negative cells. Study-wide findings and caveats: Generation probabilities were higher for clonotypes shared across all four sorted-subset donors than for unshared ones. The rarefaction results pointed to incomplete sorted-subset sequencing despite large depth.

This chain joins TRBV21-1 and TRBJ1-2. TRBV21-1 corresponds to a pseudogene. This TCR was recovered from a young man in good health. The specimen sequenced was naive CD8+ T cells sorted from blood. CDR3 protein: CASSTPNTGYMGISYGYTF. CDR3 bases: TGTGCCAGCAGCACTCCAAATACCGGTTATATGGGAATAAGCTATGGCTACACCTTC.